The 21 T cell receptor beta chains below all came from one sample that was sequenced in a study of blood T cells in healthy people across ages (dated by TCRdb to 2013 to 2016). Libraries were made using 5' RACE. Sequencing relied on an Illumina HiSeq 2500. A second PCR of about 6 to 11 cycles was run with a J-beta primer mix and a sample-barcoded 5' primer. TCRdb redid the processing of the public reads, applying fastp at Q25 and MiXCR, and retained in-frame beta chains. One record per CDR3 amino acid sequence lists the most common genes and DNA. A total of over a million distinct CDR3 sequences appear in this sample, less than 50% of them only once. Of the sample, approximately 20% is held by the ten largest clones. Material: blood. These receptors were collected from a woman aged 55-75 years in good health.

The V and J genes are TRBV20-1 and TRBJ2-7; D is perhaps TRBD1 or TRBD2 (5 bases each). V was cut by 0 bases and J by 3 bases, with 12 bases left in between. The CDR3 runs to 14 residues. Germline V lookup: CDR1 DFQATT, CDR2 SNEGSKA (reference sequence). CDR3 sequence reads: CSARDYERGYEQYF. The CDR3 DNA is TGCAGTGCTAGAGATTACGAGAGGGGCTACGAGCAGTACTTC.

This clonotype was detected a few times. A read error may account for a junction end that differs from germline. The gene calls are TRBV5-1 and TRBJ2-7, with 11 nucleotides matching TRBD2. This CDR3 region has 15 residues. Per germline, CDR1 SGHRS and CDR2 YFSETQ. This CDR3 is CASSPLAGGTYEQYF. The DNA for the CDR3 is TGTGCCAGCAGTCCATTAGCGGGAGGGACCTACGAGCAGTACTTC.

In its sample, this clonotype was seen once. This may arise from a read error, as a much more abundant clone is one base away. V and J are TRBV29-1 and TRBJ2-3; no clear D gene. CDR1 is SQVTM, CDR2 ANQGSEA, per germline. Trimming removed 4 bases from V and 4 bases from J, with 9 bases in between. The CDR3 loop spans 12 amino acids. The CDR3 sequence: CSVGESADTQYF. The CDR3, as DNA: TGCAGCGTTGGTGAGAGCGCAGATACGCAGTATTTT.

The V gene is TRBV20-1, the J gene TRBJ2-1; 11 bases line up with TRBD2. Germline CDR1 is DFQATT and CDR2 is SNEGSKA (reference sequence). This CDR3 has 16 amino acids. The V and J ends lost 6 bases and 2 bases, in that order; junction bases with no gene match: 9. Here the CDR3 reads CSAKPRGLAAYNEQFF. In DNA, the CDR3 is TGCAGTGCAAAACCCAGGGGACTAGCGGCCTACAATGAGCAGTTCTTC.

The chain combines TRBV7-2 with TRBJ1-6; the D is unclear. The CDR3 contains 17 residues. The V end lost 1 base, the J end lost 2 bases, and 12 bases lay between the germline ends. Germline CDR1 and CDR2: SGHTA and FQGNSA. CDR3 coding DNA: TGTGCCAGCAGCTTAGACGGCAGGCTCACCTATAATTCACCCCTCCACTTT. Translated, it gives CASSLDGRLTYNSPLHF.

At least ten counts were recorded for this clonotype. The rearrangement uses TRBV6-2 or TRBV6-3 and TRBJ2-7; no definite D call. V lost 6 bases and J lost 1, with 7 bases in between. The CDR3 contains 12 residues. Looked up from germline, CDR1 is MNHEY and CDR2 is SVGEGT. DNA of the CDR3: TGTGCCAGCAGGGATCGTTCCTACGAGCAGTACTTC. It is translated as CASRDRSYEQYF.

The CDR3 bases are TGCGCCAGCTCAGGACAGGTGGGCAATGAGCAGTACTTC. It specifies CASSGQVGNEQYF. This chain joins TRBV10-1 and TRBJ2-5, with 7 bases lining up with TRBD1. Per the germline V gene, CDR1 is WNHNN and CDR2 is SYGVQD (reference sequence). This CDR3 spans 13 amino acids. The junction had 14 bases not matched to a gene; V was cut back by 8 bases and J by 11 bases.

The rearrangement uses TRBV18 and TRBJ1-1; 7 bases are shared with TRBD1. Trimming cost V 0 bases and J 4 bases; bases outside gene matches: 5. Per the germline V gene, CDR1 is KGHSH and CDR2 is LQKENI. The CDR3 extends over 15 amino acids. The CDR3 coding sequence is TGTGCCAGCTCACCACCGGGACAGAGAGGCACTGAAGCTTTCTTT. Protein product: CASSPPGQRGTEAFF.

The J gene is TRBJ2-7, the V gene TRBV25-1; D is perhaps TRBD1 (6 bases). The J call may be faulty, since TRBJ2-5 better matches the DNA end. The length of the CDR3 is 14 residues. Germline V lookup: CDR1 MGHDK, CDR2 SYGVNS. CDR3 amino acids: CASSEVGAGETQYF. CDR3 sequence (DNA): TGTGCCAGCAGTGAGGTGGGGGCGGGAGAGACCCAGTACTTC.

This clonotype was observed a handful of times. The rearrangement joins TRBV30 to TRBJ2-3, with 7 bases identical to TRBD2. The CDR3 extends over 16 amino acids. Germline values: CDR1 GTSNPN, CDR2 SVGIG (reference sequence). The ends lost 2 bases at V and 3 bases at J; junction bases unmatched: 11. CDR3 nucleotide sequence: TGTGCCTGGAGTATGGGCCTAGCGGTTGGTACAGATACGCAGTATTTT. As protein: CAWSMGLAVGTDTQYF.

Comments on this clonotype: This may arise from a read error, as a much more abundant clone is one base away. CDR3 residues: CSAPNEAGGLFF. CDR3 in DNA: TGCAGTGCTCCGAATGAGGCCGGGGGGCTGTTTTTT. This chain uses TRBV20-1 with TRBJ2-2, with D tentatively TRBD2 (6 bases). This CDR3 comprises 12 residues. Germline assignment: CDR1 DFQATT and CDR2 SNEGSKA (reference sequence).

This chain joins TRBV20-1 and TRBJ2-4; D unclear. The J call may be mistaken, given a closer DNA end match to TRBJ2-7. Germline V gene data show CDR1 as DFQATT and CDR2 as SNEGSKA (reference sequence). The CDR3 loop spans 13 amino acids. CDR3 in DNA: TGCAGTGCTAGGGGTGACGGAACCTACGAGCAGTACTTC. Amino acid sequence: CSARGDGTYEQYF.

As DNA, the CDR3 is TGTGCCAGTAGTGTCACTTCCACAAGCGTACAAGAGACCCAGTACTTC. Encoded protein: CASSVTSTSVQETQYF. V gene TRBV19 combines with J gene TRBJ2-4; D gene uncertain. The closer fit of TRBJ2-5 to the DNA end suggests the J call may be wrong. Germline CDR1 and CDR2: LNHDA and SQIVND (reference sequence). This CDR3 region has 16 residues.

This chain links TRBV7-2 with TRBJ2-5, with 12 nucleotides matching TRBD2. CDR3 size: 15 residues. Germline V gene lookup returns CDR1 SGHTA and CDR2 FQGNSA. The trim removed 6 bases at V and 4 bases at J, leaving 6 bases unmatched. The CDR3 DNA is TGTGCCAGCAGGATGACTAGCGGGAGTTTAGAGACCCAGTACTTC. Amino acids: CASRMTSGSLETQYF. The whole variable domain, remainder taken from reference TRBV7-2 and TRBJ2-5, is GAGVSQSPSNKVTEKGKDVELRCDPISGHTALYWYRQSLGQGLEFLIYFQGNSAPDKSGLPSDRFSAERTGGSVSTLTIQRTQQEDSAVYLCASRMTSGSLETQYFGPGTRLLVL.

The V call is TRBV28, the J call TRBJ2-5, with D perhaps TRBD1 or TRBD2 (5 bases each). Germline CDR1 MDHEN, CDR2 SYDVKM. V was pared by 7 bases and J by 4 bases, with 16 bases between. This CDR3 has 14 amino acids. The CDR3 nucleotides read TGTGCCAGCAACCCCCCGGGGCTTAGAGAGACCCAGTACTTC. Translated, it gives CASNPPGLRETQYF. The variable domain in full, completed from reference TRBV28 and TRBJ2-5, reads DVKVTQSSRYLVKRTGEKVFLECVQDMDHENMFWYRQDPGLGLRLIYFSYDVKMKEKGDIPEGYSVSREKKERFSLILESASTNQTSMYLCASNPPGLRETQYFGPGTRLLVL.

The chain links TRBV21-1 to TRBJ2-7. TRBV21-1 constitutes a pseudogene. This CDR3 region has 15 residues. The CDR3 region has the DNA TGTGCCAGCAGCAAAGAGTCGGATCCCTCTTACGAGCAGTACTTC. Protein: CASSKESDPSYEQYF.

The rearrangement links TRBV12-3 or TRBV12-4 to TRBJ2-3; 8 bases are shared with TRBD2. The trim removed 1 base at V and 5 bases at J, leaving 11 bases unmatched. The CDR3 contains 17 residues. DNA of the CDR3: TGTGCCAGCAGTTTAGGTTACGCGGGAGGTGGGGTAGATACGCAGTATTTT. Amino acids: CASSLGYAGGGVDTQYF.

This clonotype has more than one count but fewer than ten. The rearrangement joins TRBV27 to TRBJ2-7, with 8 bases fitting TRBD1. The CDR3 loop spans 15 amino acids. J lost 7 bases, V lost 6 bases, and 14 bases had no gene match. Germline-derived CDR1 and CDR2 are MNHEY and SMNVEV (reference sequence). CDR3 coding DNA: TGTGCCAGCAGAACTTACAGGGGGACGGCAGAAGAGCAGTACTTC. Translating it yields CASRTYRGTAEEQYF.

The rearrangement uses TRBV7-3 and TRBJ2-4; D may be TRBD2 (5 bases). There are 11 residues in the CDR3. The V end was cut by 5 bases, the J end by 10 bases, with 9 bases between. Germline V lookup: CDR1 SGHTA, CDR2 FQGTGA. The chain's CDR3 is CASSAGKIQYF. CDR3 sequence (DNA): TGTGCCAGCAGCGCCGGGAAAATTCAGTACTTC.

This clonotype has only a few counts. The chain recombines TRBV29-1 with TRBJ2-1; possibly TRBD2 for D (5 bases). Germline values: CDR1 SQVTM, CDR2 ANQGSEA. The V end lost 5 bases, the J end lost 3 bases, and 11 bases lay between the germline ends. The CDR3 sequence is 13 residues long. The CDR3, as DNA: TGCAGCGTTAGGAGCGGAGTCTACAATGAGCAGTTCTTC. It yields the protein CSVRSGVYNEQFF.

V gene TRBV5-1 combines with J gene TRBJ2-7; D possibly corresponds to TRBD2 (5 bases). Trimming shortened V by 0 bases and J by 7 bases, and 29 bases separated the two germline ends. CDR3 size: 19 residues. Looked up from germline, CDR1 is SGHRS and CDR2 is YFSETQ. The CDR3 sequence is CASSLEPPSAGGRANEQYF. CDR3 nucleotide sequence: TGCGCCAGCAGCTTGGAGCCGCCCTCGGCGGGCGGAAGGGCTAATGAGCAGTACTTC.